A single TCR beta chain is shown here with its context. Its antigen is as yet unknown. It was RNA transcripts that yielded the amplified TCR beta CDR3 regions. An initial round of RT-PCR targeting the TCR CDR3 relied on the HTBI primer set. TCRdb reprocessed the multiplex PCR reads via MiXCR and lists one record per CDR3 protein. The sample carries roughly 570,000 distinct CDR3 sequences, roughly 50% recorded once. The sample comes from a study of T cells in Graves' hyperthyroidism and ophthalmopathy. The CDR3 covers 13 residues. Germline V lookup: CDR1 LNHNV, CDR2 YYDKDF (reference sequence). V lost 2 bases and J lost 7, with 9 bases in between. Broader study findings: A model using 13 V-J features told ophthalmopathy apart from stable hyperthyroidism.

This sequence was found in an adult woman with Graves' disease, either hyperthyroidism or ophthalmopathy (not recorded which). Sequencing input: peripheral blood or thyroid tissue (not recorded which). This chain uses TRBV15 with TRBJ1-5; maybe TRBD1 (6 bases). The CDR3 coding sequence is TGTGCCACCAGCAGACCTCAGGGGCAGCCCCAGCATTTT. Translated: CATSRPQGQPQHF. The full variable domain, with the rest looked up from reference TRBV15 and TRBJ1-5, is DAMVIQNPRYQVTQFGKPVTLSCSQTLNHNVMYWYQQKSSQAPKLLFHYYDKDFNNEADTPDNFQSRRPNTSFCFLDIRSPGLGDTAMYLCATSRPQGQPQHFGDGTRLSIL.